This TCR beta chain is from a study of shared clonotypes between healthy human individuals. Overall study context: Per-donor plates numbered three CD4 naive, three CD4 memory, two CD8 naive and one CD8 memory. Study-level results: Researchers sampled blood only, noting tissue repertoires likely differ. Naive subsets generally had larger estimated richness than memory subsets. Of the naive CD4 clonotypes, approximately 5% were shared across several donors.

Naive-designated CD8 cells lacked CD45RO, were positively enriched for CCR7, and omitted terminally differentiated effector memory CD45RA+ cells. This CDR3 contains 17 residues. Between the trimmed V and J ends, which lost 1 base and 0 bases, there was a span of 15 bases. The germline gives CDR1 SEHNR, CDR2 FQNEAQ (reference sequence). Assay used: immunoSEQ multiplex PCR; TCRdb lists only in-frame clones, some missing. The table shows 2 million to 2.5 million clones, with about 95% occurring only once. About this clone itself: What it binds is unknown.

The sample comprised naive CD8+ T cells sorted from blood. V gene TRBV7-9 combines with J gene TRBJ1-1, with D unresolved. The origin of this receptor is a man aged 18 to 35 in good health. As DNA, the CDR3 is TGTGCCAGCAGCTTAGTAGTAGGGCGCGTAATGAACACTGAAGCTTTCTTT. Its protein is CASSLVVGRVMNTEAFF.